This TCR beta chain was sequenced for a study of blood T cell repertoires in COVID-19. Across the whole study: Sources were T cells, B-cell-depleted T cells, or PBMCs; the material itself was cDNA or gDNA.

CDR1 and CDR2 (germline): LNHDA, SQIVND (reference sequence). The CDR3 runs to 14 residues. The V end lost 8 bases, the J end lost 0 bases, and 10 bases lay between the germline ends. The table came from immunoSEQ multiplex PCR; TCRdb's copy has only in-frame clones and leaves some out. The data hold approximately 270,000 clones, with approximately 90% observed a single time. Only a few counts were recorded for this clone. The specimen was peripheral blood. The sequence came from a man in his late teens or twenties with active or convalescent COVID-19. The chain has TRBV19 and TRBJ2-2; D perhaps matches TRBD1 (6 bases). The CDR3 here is CASAGTPNTGELFF. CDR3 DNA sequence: TGTGCCAGTGCCGGGACACCGAACACCGGGGAGCTGTTTTTT.